The 18 T cell receptor beta chains below were found in one sample sequenced in a study of blood T cell repertoires in COVID-19. Sequencing used immunoSEQ multiplex PCR; TCRdb keeps in-frame clones, though not all of them. Of 45,000 to 55,000 clones in the sample, approximately 84% are singletons; the top ten hold around 30%. Sample: peripheral blood. The receptors were gathered from a human donor in a cohort sampled during active COVID-19.

This rearrangement joins TRBV5-4 to TRBJ2-3, with D possibly matching TRBD1 (6 bases). The CDR3 has 14 amino acids. CDR1 and CDR2 from the germline V gene are SGHNT and YYREEE (reference sequence). V lost 0 bases to trimming and J lost 2 bases, with 7 bases between them. The CDR3 sequence is CASSLGGPTDTQYF. Here the CDR3 DNA reads TGTGCCAGCAGCTTGGGGGGGCCCACAGATACGCAGTATTTT.

The genes are TRBV18 and TRBJ2-6; TRBD1 matches 8 bases. Per the germline V gene, CDR1 is KGHSH and CDR2 is LQKENI. This CDR3 is built from 17 residues. Trimming took 3 bases from V and 4 from J; bases not matched to a gene: 8. Here the CDR3 reads CASSPRTGSSGANVLTF. In DNA, the CDR3 is TGTGCCAGCTCACCGAGGACAGGGTCTTCCGGGGCCAACGTCCTGACTTTC.

The J gene is TRBJ2-7, the V gene TRBV15; TRBD1 matches 10 bases. Trimming cost V 4 bases and J 3 bases; bases outside gene matches: 3. This CDR3 is 14 amino acids long. The germline V gene has CDR1 LNHNV and CDR2 YYDKDF (reference sequence). The CDR3 protein is CATSNRDRGYEQYF. Here the CDR3 DNA reads TGTGCCACCAGCAACCGGGACAGGGGCTACGAGCAGTACTTC.

V usage is TRBV5-1 and J usage is TRBJ2-7; D not resolved. Germline CDR1 reads SGHRS; CDR2 reads YFSETQ. CDR3 length equals 14 residues. V was clipped by 0 bases and J by 4 bases, with 11 bases between them. CDR3 region: CASSLALSGYEQYF. The CDR3 DNA sequence: TGCGCCAGCAGCTTGGCCTTGTCAGGTTACGAGCAGTACTTC.

The genes are TRBV7-8 and TRBJ1-2; D is unresolved. Trimming took 7 bases from V and 5 from J, leaving 14 bases between them. Per the germline V gene, CDR1 is SGHVS and CDR2 is FQNEAQ. This CDR3 is 13 amino acids long. The CDR3: CASTSEEAYGYTF. The CDR3 DNA reads TGTGCCAGCACCTCCGAGGAGGCATATGGCTACACCTTC.

V is TRBV5-1 and J is TRBJ2-2; tentatively, D is TRBD2 (5 bases). The CDR3 totals 13 residues. Trimming stripped 6 bases from V and 6 bases from J, with 12 bases between. Per germline, CDR1 SGHRS and CDR2 YFSETQ. CDR3: CASTGLRPGELFF. The CDR3 nucleotides are TGCGCCAGCACCGGACTGCGACCCGGGGAGCTGTTTTTT.

The rearrangement joins TRBV6-5 to TRBJ2-2; D might be TRBD2 (5 bases). Germline V gene sequence: CDR1 MNHEY, CDR2 SVGAGI. The length of the CDR3 is 15 residues. V was clipped by 6 bases and J by 2 bases, with 13 bases between them. CDR3 DNA: TGTGCCAGCAGCCGACGGAGGCTCAACACCGGGGAGCTGTTTTTT. It specifies CASSRRRLNTGELFF.

This sequence joins TRBV10-1 and TRBJ2-3, with 7 positions matching TRBD1. The V gene end was trimmed by 8 bases and the J gene end by 2 bases; junction bases not matched to a gene: 4. This CDR3 is 13 amino acids long. The germline V gene encodes CDR1 WNHNN and CDR2 SYGVQD (reference sequence). The chain's CDR3 is CASGTANTDTQYF. The DNA of the CDR3 is TGCGCCAGCGGGACAGCCAACACAGATACGCAGTATTTT.

The chain combines TRBV4-2 with TRBJ2-2; D ambiguous. This CDR3 is 16 amino acids long. From germline, CDR1 is LGHNA and CDR2 YNFKEQ. Trimming left V 0 bases short and J 3 bases short, with 11 bases between. For the CDR3, the DNA is TGTGCCAGCAGCCAAGATTCCAACAGAGACACCGGGGAGCTGTTTTTT. Translating it yields CASSQDSNRDTGELFF.

This clone occurred once. The J gene is TRBJ2-3, the V gene TRBV6-5, with 11 bases fitting TRBD2. V trimming: 11 bases; J trimming: 7 bases; junction bases outside the gene matches: 14. Germline V gene sequence: CDR1 MNHEY, CDR2 SVGAGI. There are 15 residues in the CDR3. The CDR3 coding sequence is TGTGCCGCGAGAGGAACTAGCGGGGGCTCAAATACGCAGTATTTT. It encodes CAARGTSGGSNTQYF.

J is TRBJ2-7 and V is TRBV10-2; 9 positions agree with TRBD1. CDR1 and CDR2 from the germline V gene are WSHSY and SAAADI. The CDR3 has 15 amino acids. Trimming cost V 6 bases and J 2 bases; bases outside gene matches: 8. The CDR3 spells CASRATGGRTYEQYF. The CDR3 DNA is TGCGCCAGCAGAGCTACAGGGGGCAGGACCTACGAGCAGTACTTC.

J is TRBJ2-3 and V is TRBV20-1, with 8 bases that match TRBD1. Germline CDR1 reads DFQATT; CDR2 reads SNEGSKA (reference sequence). After removal of 3 bases from V and 5 bases from J, the junction contained 10 bases not matched to a gene. The CDR3 consists of 15 residues. Here the CDR3 reads CSASLGTGVQDTQYF. Written as DNA, the CDR3 is TGCAGTGCTAGTCTCGGGACAGGAGTCCAAGATACGCAGTATTTT.

This clone was observed a few times. The chain couples TRBV2 to TRBJ2-7, with D tentatively TRBD1 (5 bases). The CDR3 is 12 amino acids. Per germline, CDR1 SNHLY and CDR2 FYNNEI. Deletions cut 7 bases from V and 7 bases from J, with 14 bases between. The CDR3 nucleotides read TGTGCCAGCATCCTAATGACAGTGGAGCAGTACTTC. It encodes CASILMTVEQYF.

The chain uses TRBV18 and TRBJ2-3; 11 nucleotides line up with TRBD2. Germline V gene data show CDR1 as KGHSH and CDR2 as LQKENI. Trimming removed 3 bases from V and 0 bases from J; junction bases left unmatched: 5. This CDR3 comprises 17 residues. In DNA, the CDR3 is TGTGCCAGCTCACCGGGGCTAGCGGGGGGAAGCACAGATACGCAGTATTTT. This codes for CASSPGLAGGSTDTQYF.

The V and J genes are TRBV7-9 and TRBJ2-2; D may be TRBD2 (5 bases). Germline V gene data show CDR1 as SEHNR and CDR2 as FQNEAQ (reference sequence). The CDR3 totals 12 residues. The V end lost 11 bases, the J end lost 0 bases, and 7 bases lay between the germline ends. CDR3 nucleotides: TGTGCCGCCGGGGCGAACACCGGGGAGCTGTTTTTT. It encodes CAAGANTGELFF.

This clone is categorized as medium-sized (0.01 to 0.1%). This chain joins TRBV27 and TRBJ2-3; weak D call: TRBD2 (7 bases). The CDR3 length is 17 residues. Germline V lookup: CDR1 MNHEY, CDR2 SMNVEV (reference sequence). V gave up 1 base and J gave up 3 bases, with 17 bases separating them. CDR3 sequence reads: CASSLWEGGSGTDTQYF. Written as DNA, the CDR3 is TGTGCCAGCAGTTTATGGGAGGGGGGGAGCGGTACAGATACGCAGTATTTT.

The chain carries TRBV20-1 and TRBJ2-7, with 10 positions matching TRBD2. The CDR3 consists of 14 residues. Trimming removed 3 bases from V and 4 bases from J; junction bases left unmatched: 6. The V gene's germline CDR1 is DFQATT and CDR2 SNEGSKA (reference sequence). CDR3 nucleotides: TGCAGTGCTAGTAGGGGACTAGCGCAGTACGAGCAGTACTTC. Its protein is CSASRGLAQYEQYF.

The chain uses TRBV6-2 or TRBV6-3 and TRBJ1-6; 9 nucleotides agree with TRBD1. Germline CDR1 reads MNHEY; CDR2 reads SVGEGT. The CDR3 loop spans 14 amino acids. The junction had 2 bases not matched to a gene; V was cut back by 6 bases and J by 5 bases. The CDR3 loop is CASSRTGDNSPLHF. DNA for the CDR3: TGTGCCAGCAGCCGGACAGGGGATAATTCACCCCTCCACTTT.